One sample yielded the 15 T cell receptor beta chains listed below, sequenced in a study of cytomegalovirus exposure and HLA in healthy donors. PCR was performed using 60 Vbeta and 13 Jbeta primers. The repertoire was sequenced with immunoSEQ multiplex PCR; TCRdb's copy has only in-frame clones and lacks some. In the table there are 90,000 to 120,000 clones, more than 70% of which are singletons. Specimen: PBMCs. The source of these receptors is a man between 18 and 35 years old in good health and CMV-seronegative.

The chain couples TRBV7-6 to TRBJ2-3; D call uncertain. The V end was cut by 1 base, the J end by 5 bases, with 7 bases between. CDR1 and CDR2 (germline): SGHVS, FNYEAQ. The CDR3 totals 13 residues. The CDR3 DNA sequence: TGTGCCAGCAGCTTAGGACTCGGAGATACGCAGTATTTT. This gives the protein CASSLGLGDTQYF.

This clone showed up just once. The genes are TRBV19 and TRBJ1-1; the D gene is possibly TRBD1 (5 bases). Trimming removed 9 bases from V and 1 base from J, with 27 bases in between. There are 18 residues in the CDR3. The germline V gene has CDR1 LNHDA and CDR2 SQIVND (reference sequence). In nucleotides, the CDR3 is TGTGCCAGCCGAATCTCCCGGACCGGTGGGGCCAAGAACACTGAAGCTTTCTTT. It specifies CASRISRTGGAKNTEAFF.

J is TRBJ2-1 and V is TRBV7-8; D not resolved. Trimming cost V 1 base and J 3 bases, with 10 bases left between them. The CDR3 is 15 residues long. CDR1 is SGHVS, CDR2 FQNEAQ, per germline. The CDR3 nucleotides are TGTGCCAGCAGCTTAGGGGCCTACCTCTACAATGAGCAGTTCTTC. This codes for CASSLGAYLYNEQFF.

V usage is TRBV19 and J usage is TRBJ1-1, with D unclear. CDR1 and CDR2 (germline): LNHDA, SQIVND (reference sequence). Between the trimmed V and J ends, which lost 5 bases and 4 bases, there was a span of 11 bases. The CDR3 extends over 13 amino acids. The CDR3 spells CASSQRVVTEAFF. The CDR3 nucleotides read TGTGCCAGTAGTCAAAGAGTTGTCACTGAAGCTTTCTTT.

The chain recombines TRBV7-2 with TRBJ2-5, with a possible D match to TRBD2 (5 bases). Deletions cut 0 bases from V and 1 base from J, with 6 bases between. Germline V CDR1 and CDR2: SGHTA, FQGNSA. The CDR3 is made up of 14 amino acids. DNA of the CDR3: TGTGCCAGCAGCTTAGCCCTAGCCCAAGAGACCCAGTACTTC. Protein: CASSLALAQETQYF.

The chain is built from TRBV7-9 and TRBJ1-5; weak D call: TRBD1 (6 bases). This CDR3 contains 14 residues. The germline gives CDR1 SEHNR, CDR2 FQNEAQ (reference sequence). Trimming cost V 4 bases and J 1 base, with 8 bases left between them. CDR3 loop: CASSSGESNQPQHF. In DNA, the CDR3 is TGTGCCAGCAGCTCAGGGGAGAGCAATCAGCCCCAGCATTTT.

V gene TRBV18 combines with J gene TRBJ2-7; 8 bases match TRBD2. This CDR3 is built from 14 residues. Germline values: CDR1 KGHSH, CDR2 LQKENI. The V segment lost 1 base and the J segment 1 base; nucleotides outside the gene matches: 0. CDR3 coding DNA: TGTGCCAGCTCACCACGCGGGGGGTCCTACGAGCAGTACTTC. This codes for CASSPRGGSYEQYF.

This rearrangement joins TRBV9 to TRBJ1-1; 9 bases align to TRBD1. The CDR3 length is 15 residues. The V gene's germline CDR1 is SGDLS and CDR2 YYNGEE. After removal of 3 bases from V and 4 bases from J, the junction contained 7 bases not matched to a gene. CDR3 DNA sequence: TGTGCCAGCAGCGGCGGACAGGGGACGGTCACTGAAGCTTTCTTT. It codes for CASSGGQGTVTEAFF.

This chain's CDR3 is CASSLHRGGGSNTEAFF. For the CDR3, the DNA is TGCGCCAGCAGCTTACACCGTGGGGGGGGCTCGAACACTGAAGCTTTCTTT. The chain carries TRBV5-1 and TRBJ1-1; tentative D call: TRBD1 (6 bases). The CDR3 has 17 amino acids. CDR1 is SGHRS, CDR2 YFSETQ, per germline. The V gene lost 2 bases and the J gene lost 1 base, with 18 bases spanning the gap.

V gene TRBV5-1 combines with J gene TRBJ1-4; 8 bases fit TRBD1. Losses at the gene ends were 4 bases for V and 0 bases for J; bases not matched to a gene: 5. CDR1 is SGHRS, CDR2 YFSETQ, per germline. The length of the CDR3 is 16 residues. As DNA, the CDR3 is TGCGCCAGCAGCCAGGACAGGGCTGCAACTAATGAAAAACTGTTTTTT. It specifies CASSQDRAATNEKLFF.

The chain employs TRBV2 and TRBJ2-5; 7 bases match TRBD1. The DNA end lines up better with TRBJ2-7; the J call may be wrong. The CDR3 consists of 14 residues. Looked up from germline, CDR1 is SNHLY and CDR2 is FYNNEI. The CDR3 region is CASREQGPSYEQYF. The CDR3, as DNA: TGTGCCAGCAGGGAACAGGGGCCTTCCTACGAGCAGTACTTC.

With respect to this clone: The junction departs from the called germline gene at one end, perhaps through a read error. The chain links TRBV5-1 to TRBJ1-1, with D maybe TRBD1 (6 bases). CDR3 length: 13 amino acids. Germline V lookup: CDR1 SGHRS, CDR2 YFSETQ. CDR3 residues: CANSPGVGTEAFF. CDR3 coding DNA: TGCGCCAACAGCCCAGGGGTCGGCACTGAAGCTTTCTTT.

Points on this clone: One junction end disagrees with the germline gene, perhaps due to a read error. The J gene is TRBJ2-3, the V gene TRBV7-3; TRBD2 agrees at 8 bases. This CDR3 comprises 12 residues. CDR1 SGHTA and CDR2 FQGTGA come from the germline V gene. The CDR3 protein is CSSSYTGGAQYF. The CDR3 region has the DNA TGTTCCAGCAGCTATACCGGGGGGGCGCAGTATTTT.

The J gene is TRBJ1-1, the V gene TRBV2; D perhaps matches TRBD1 (5 bases). Trimming stripped 1 base from V and 1 base from J, with 10 bases between. Germline-derived CDR1 and CDR2 are SNHLY and FYNNEI. This CDR3 is built from 15 residues. The CDR3 DNA reads TGTGCCAGCAGTGAAGGGACAAGAAGGAACACTGAAGCTTTCTTT. This gives the protein CASSEGTRRNTEAFF.

The rearrangement links TRBV15 to TRBJ2-5; 7 bases are a match to TRBD2. The germline CDR1 and CDR2 sequences are LNHNV and YYDKDF (reference sequence). The CDR3 contains 20 residues. V trimming: 0 bases; J trimming: 7 bases; junction bases outside the gene matches: 23. CDR3 region: CATSRDGGVAGPQSAGTQYF. The CDR3 DNA reads as TGTGCCACCAGCAGAGATGGCGGCGTAGCGGGTCCTCAGTCTGCTGGGACCCAGTACTTC.